This T cell receptor beta chain originates from a study of cytomegalovirus exposure and HLA in healthy donors. General study findings and limits: Prior analysis indicated that the majority of TCR beta V segments exhibited productivity approximately 90% or approximately 30% of the time. Rare TCR sequences predominated, though certain public TCRs were found in many donors.

In this sample, this clone turned up a few times. Its antigen is still unknown. PCR primers comprised 60 Vbeta and 13 Jbeta primers. Profiled with immunoSEQ multiplex PCR; TCRdb holds only in-frame clones, not every one. The data contain 55,000 or so clones, 75% to 80% of them seen just once; the ten biggest clones take up 1.4%. Germline CDR1 reads GTSNPN; CDR2 reads SVGIG (reference sequence). V was pared by 7 bases and J by 1 base, with 23 bases between. The CDR3 length is 16 residues. This receptor was obtained from a female donor in good health and CMV-seronegative. Sample: PBMCs. The chain carries TRBV30 and TRBJ2-7, with a possible D match to TRBD1 (5 bases). CDR3 in DNA: TGTGCCTCCAGGGTCCCGGGCAGCACAAATTCCTACGAGCAGTACTTC. Its protein is CASRVPGSTNSYEQYF. Filled out from reference TRBV30 and TRBJ2-7, the complete variable domain reads SQTIHQWPATLVQPVGSPLSLECTVEGTSNPNLYWYRQAAGRGLQLLFYSVGIGQISSEVPQNLSASRPQDRQFILSSKKLLLSDSGFYLCASRVPGSTNSYEQYFGPGTRLTVT.